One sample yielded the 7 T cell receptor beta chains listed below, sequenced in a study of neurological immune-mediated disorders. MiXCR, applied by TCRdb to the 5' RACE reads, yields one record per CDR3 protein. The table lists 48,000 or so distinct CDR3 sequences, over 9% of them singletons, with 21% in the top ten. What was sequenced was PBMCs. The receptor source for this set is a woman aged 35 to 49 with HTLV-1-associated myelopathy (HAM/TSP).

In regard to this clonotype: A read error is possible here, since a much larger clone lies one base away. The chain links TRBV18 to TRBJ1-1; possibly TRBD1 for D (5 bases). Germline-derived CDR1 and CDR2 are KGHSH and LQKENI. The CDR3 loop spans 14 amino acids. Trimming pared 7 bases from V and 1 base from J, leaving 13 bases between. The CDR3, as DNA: TGTGCCAGCTTACCGGGACGAACGAACACTGAAGCTTTCTTT. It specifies CASLPGRTNTEAFF.

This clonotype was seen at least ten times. The CDR3 loop is CSASFGADTEAFF. The CDR3 coding sequence is TGCAGTGCTAGTTTCGGGGCGGACACTGAAGCTTTCTTT. This rearrangement joins TRBV20-1 to TRBJ1-1; a weak D match, TRBD1 (5 bases). Germline-derived CDR1 and CDR2 are DFQATT and SNEGSKA (reference sequence). The germline V and J ends were trimmed by 3 bases and 3 bases, with 11 bases remaining between them. CDR3 length: 13 amino acids.

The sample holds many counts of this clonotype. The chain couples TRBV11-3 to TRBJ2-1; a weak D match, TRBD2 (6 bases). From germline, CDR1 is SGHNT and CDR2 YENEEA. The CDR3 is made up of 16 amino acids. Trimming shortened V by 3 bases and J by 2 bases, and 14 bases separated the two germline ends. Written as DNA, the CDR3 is TGTGCCAGCAGCTTTTCCCGGCGGGGTACCTACAATGAGCAGTTCTTC. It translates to CASSFSRRGTYNEQFF.

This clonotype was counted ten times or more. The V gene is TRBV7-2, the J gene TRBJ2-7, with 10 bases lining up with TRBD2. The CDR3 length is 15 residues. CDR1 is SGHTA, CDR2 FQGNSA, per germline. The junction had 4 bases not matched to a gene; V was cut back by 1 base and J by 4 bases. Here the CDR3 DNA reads TGTGCCAGCAGCTTAGGTTCTAGCGGGGGATACGAGCAGTACTTC. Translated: CASSLGSSGGYEQYF.

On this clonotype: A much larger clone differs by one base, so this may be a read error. CDR3 in DNA: TGTGACAGCAGCTCGCTGGCGGGGGGCGGAGAGACCCAGTACTTC. Protein: CDSSSLAGGGETQYF. V gene TRBV5-6 combines with J gene TRBJ2-5; TRBD2 matches 8 bases. The germline gives CDR1 SGHDT, CDR2 YYEEEE. The CDR3 is 15 amino acids.

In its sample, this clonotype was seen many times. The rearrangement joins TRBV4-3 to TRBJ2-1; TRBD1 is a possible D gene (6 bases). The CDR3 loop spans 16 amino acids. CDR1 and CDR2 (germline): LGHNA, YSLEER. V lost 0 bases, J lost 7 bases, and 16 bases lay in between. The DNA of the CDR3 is TGCGCCAGCAGCCAAGATACCGGACAGATTGTAAATGAGCAGTTCTTC. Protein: CASSQDTGQIVNEQFF.

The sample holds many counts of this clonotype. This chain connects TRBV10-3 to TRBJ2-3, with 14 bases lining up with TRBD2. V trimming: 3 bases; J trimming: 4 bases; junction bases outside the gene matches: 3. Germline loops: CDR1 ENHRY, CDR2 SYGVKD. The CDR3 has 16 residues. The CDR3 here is CAISEGTSGGSDTQYF. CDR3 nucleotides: TGTGCCATCAGTGAAGGGACTAGCGGGGGTTCAGATACGCAGTATTTT.